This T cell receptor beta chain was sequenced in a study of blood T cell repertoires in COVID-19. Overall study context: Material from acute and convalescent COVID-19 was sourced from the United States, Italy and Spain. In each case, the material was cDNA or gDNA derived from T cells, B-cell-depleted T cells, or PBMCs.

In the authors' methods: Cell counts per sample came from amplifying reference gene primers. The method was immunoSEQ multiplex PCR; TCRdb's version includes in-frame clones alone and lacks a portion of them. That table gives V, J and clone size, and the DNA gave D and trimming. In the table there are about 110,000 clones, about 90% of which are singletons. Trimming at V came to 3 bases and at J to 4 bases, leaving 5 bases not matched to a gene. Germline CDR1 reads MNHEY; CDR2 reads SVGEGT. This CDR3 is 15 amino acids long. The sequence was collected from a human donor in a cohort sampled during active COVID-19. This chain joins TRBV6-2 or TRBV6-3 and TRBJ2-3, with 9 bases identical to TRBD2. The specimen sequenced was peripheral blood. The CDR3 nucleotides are TGTGCCAGCAGTTATCCCCGGACTAGCGCAGATACGCAGTATTTT. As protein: CASSYPRTSADTQYF.